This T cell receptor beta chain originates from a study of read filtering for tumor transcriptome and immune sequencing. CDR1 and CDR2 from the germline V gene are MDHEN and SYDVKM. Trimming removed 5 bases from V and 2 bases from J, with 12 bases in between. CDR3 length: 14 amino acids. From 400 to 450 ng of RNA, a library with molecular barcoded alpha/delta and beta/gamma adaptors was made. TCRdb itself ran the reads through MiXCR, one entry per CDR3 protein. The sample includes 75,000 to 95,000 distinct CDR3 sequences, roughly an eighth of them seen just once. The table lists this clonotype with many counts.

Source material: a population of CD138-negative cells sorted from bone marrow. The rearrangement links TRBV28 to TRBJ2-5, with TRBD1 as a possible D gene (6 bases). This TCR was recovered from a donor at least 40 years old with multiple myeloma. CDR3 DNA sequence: TGTGCCAGCAGTCCCGGGACAACGCAAGAGACCCAGTACTTC. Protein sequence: CASSPGTTQETQYF.